One and the same sample provided the 25 T cell receptor beta chains below, sequenced in a study of cytomegalovirus exposure and HLA in healthy donors. Primers for the PCR totalled 60 Vbeta and 13 Jbeta. Data came from immunoSEQ multiplex PCR; TCRdb stores just in-frame clones and leaves some out. The profile shows about 150,000 clones, approximately 77% of them singletons. Sequenced material: PBMCs. The source of these receptors is a man aged 30-40 years in good health and CMV-seronegative.

The chain has TRBV5-4 and TRBJ2-1; D unclear. CDR3 length: 10 residues. The ends were cut back, 4 bases at V and 10 bases at J, with 6 bases in the middle. CDR1 and CDR2 from the germline V gene are SGHNT and YYREEE (reference sequence). CDR3 nucleotide sequence: TGTGCCAGCAGCCTTATCGAGCAGTTCTTC. This codes for CASSLIEQFF.

The chain links TRBV20-1 to TRBJ2-7; D is perhaps TRBD1 (6 bases). This CDR3 spans 10 amino acids. Germline values: CDR1 DFQATT, CDR2 SNEGSKA (reference sequence). V was clipped by 6 bases and J by 6 bases, with 9 bases between them. DNA for the CDR3: TGCAGTGCGGCAGGGGTCGAGCAGTACTTC. It codes for CSAAGVEQYF.

The CDR3 spells CASSYQRTGTQFF. As DNA, the CDR3 is TGTGCCAGCAGTTACCAACGGACAGGGACGCAGTTCTTC. The rearrangement uses TRBV6-5 and TRBJ2-1; 8 positions match TRBD1. There are 13 residues in the CDR3. Germline-derived CDR1 and CDR2 are MNHEY and SVGAGI. The V segment lost 2 bases and the J segment 12 bases; nucleotides outside the gene matches: 6.

In its sample, this clone was seen once. The rearrangement links TRBV10-3 to TRBJ2-1; D perhaps matches TRBD2 (6 bases). With 4 bases removed from V and 5 bases from J, the gap between germline ends came to 9 bases. The length of the CDR3 is 13 residues. Looked up from germline, CDR1 is ENHRY and CDR2 is SYGVKD. DNA of the CDR3: TGTGCCATCAGTGTCGGAGGGGACAATGAGCAGTTCTTC. Amino acid sequence: CAISVGGDNEQFF.

In this sample, this clone turned up once. The chain links TRBV5-1 to TRBJ1-5, with D perhaps TRBD1 (5 bases). With 2 bases removed from V and 4 bases from J, the gap between germline ends came to 10 bases. Germline CDR1 and CDR2: SGHRS and YFSETQ. This CDR3 is built from 14 residues. CDR3: CASSLGDLNQPQHF. In DNA, the CDR3 is TGCGCCAGCAGCTTAGGGGATCTTAATCAGCCCCAGCATTTT.

V usage is TRBV28 and J usage is TRBJ1-2; TRBD1 aligns across 9 bases. CDR1 and CDR2 (germline): MDHEN, SYDVKM. The ends lost 5 bases at V and 7 bases at J; junction bases unmatched: 8. The CDR3 totals 14 residues. The DNA of the CDR3 is TGTGCCAGCAGTAGGGACAGGGATCTGTTTGGCTACACCTTC. As protein: CASSRDRDLFGYTF.

The CDR3 region is CASSLVYGDTQYF. As DNA, the CDR3 is TGTGCCAGCAGCTTAGTTTACGGAGATACGCAGTATTTT. The chain uses TRBV11-2 and TRBJ2-3; D uncertain. There are 13 residues in the CDR3. Trimming shortened V by 1 base and J by 5 bases, and 7 bases separated the two germline ends. CDR1 and CDR2 from the germline V gene are SGHAT and FQNNGV.

The chain uses TRBV10-1 and TRBJ2-1; D is perhaps TRBD1 (7 bases). The germline V gene has CDR1 WNHNN and CDR2 SYGVQD (reference sequence). This CDR3 is 14 amino acids long. Trimming stripped 6 bases from V and 6 bases from J, with 15 bases between. CDR3 nucleotides: TGCGCCAGCAGAGGGGGCGCGGAGGGCAATGAGCAGTTCTTC. This gives the protein CASRGGAEGNEQFF.

This rearrangement joins TRBV19 to TRBJ2-7, with 8 bases identical to TRBD1. The germline V gene encodes CDR1 LNHDA and CDR2 SQIVND (reference sequence). There are 14 residues in the CDR3. J was trimmed by 4 bases and V by 3 bases; bases with no gene match: 5. The CDR3 DNA reads TGTGCCAGTAGTATTCAGGGGGCCTCTTACGAGCAGTACTTC. This sequence encodes CASSIQGASYEQYF.

This clone has only a few counts. The chain couples TRBV6-1 to TRBJ2-1; TRBD1 matches at 8 bases. The CDR3 sequence is 15 residues long. Germline loops: CDR1 MNHNS, CDR2 SASEGT. The J segment lost 8 bases and the V segment lost 1 base, leaving 7 bases of the junction unmatched. The DNA for the CDR3 is TGTGCCAGCAGTGAAGATCAGGGGGCGAGGGATGAGCAGTTCTTC. Protein product: CASSEDQGARDEQFF.

This CDR3 is CASKGARTEAFF. The CDR3 bases are TGTGCCAGCAAGGGGGCGCGGACTGAAGCTTTCTTT. The V call is TRBV28, the J call TRBJ1-1, with TRBD1 identical over 7 bases. This CDR3 has 12 residues. Germline V gives CDR1 MDHEN, CDR2 SYDVKM. V gave up 7 bases and J gave up 5 bases; unmatched junction bases: 4.

This clone was seen a single time. The chain links TRBV9 to TRBJ2-1, with D possibly TRBD2 on 6 matching bases. Trimming took 0 bases from V and 0 from J, leaving 7 bases between them. Germline CDR1 SGDLS, CDR2 YYNGEE. The CDR3 consists of 15 residues. The CDR3: CASSVVGGSYNEQFF. Written as DNA, the CDR3 is TGTGCCAGCAGCGTAGTGGGGGGCTCCTACAATGAGCAGTTCTTC.

The rearrangement links TRBV9 to TRBJ1-3; D is perhaps TRBD1 (5 bases). The V and J ends lost 4 bases and 2 bases respectively, with 13 bases between them. This CDR3 comprises 15 residues. In germline, CDR1 is SGDLS, CDR2 YYNGEE. The CDR3 here is CASSYGGVTGNTIYF. The CDR3, as DNA: TGTGCCAGCAGCTACGGGGGGGTAACTGGAAACACCATATATTTT.

The rearrangement links TRBV30 to TRBJ1-4; D is perhaps TRBD1 (5 bases). CDR3 length: 13 residues. V lost 2 bases and J lost 8, with 12 bases in between. Germline CDR1 is GTSNPN and CDR2 is SVGIG (reference sequence). The CDR3 DNA reads as TGTGCCTGGAGTTCAAGGGGAGGGGAAAAACTGTTTTTT. Translation gives CAWSSRGGEKLFF.

The rearrangement joins TRBV29-1 to TRBJ2-2; 10 bases line up with TRBD1. Trimming at V came to 7 bases and at J to 6 bases, leaving 5 bases not matched to a gene. CDR1 is SQVTM and CDR2 is ANQGSEA in the germline V gene. This CDR3 is built from 13 residues. The CDR3, as DNA: TGCAGCGGACAGGGGGCGAATTCCGGGGAGCTGTTTTTT. Its protein is CSGQGANSGELFF.

The genes are TRBV6-5 and TRBJ2-7; 10 bases line up with TRBD2. Unmatched junction bases numbered 2, after V lost 6 bases and J lost 6 bases. This CDR3 contains 12 residues. Germline CDR1 reads MNHEY; CDR2 reads SVGAGI. For the CDR3, the DNA is TGTGCCAGCAGCCTAGCGGGAGCCGAGCAGTACTTC. Amino acids: CASSLAGAEQYF.

The rearrangement links TRBV2 to TRBJ2-7, with TRBD1 as a possible D gene (5 bases). Trimming shortened V by 7 bases and J by 0 bases, and 13 bases separated the two germline ends. Germline V gene lookup returns CDR1 SNHLY and CDR2 FYNNEI. CDR3 length: 14 residues. CDR3 residues: CASTDRYTSYEQYF. For the CDR3, the DNA is TGTGCCAGCACAGACAGATACACCTCCTACGAGCAGTACTTC.

The V and J genes are TRBV15 and TRBJ2-7; D perhaps matches TRBD1 (6 bases). This CDR3 contains 14 residues. Deletions cut 1 base from V and 2 bases from J, with 9 bases between. Germline CDR1 and CDR2: LNHNV and YYDKDF (reference sequence). The chain's CDR3 is CATSRVQGPYEQYF. CDR3 coding DNA: TGTGCCACCAGCAGAGTTCAGGGGCCCTACGAGCAGTACTTC. Filled out from reference TRBV15 and TRBJ2-7, the complete variable domain reads DAMVIQNPRYQVTQFGKPVTLSCSQTLNHNVMYWYQQKSSQAPKLLFHYYDKDFNNEADTPDNFQSRRPNTSFCFLDIRSPGLGDTAMYLCATSRVQGPYEQYFGPGTRLTVT.

This clone occurred a few times. This sequence joins TRBV19 and TRBJ1-5; 12 bases are shared with TRBD1. This CDR3 is 16 amino acids long. Germline V gene sequence: CDR1 LNHDA, CDR2 SQIVND (reference sequence). Germline trimming cut 5 bases from V and 0 bases from J; bases unmatched to any gene: 2. CDR3 loop: CASSLGQGASNQPQHF. The CDR3 DNA follows: TGTGCCAGTAGTCTGGGACAGGGGGCTAGCAATCAGCCCCAGCATTTT.

The gene calls are TRBV25-1 and TRBJ2-5; 8 positions agree with TRBD1. This CDR3 is built from 13 residues. The V gene's germline CDR1 is MGHDK and CDR2 SYGVNS. After removal of 4 bases from V and 4 bases from J, the junction contained 2 bases not matched to a gene. The CDR3 DNA follows: TGTGCCAGCAGTGGGACAGGGAGAGAGACCCAGTACTTC. It codes for CASSGTGRETQYF.

V usage is TRBV27 and J usage is TRBJ2-5, with D maybe TRBD1 (6 bases). Trimming removed 4 bases at V and 3 bases at J, with 12 bases between. Germline assignment: CDR1 MNHEY and CDR2 SMNVEV (reference sequence). This CDR3 spans 14 amino acids. The DNA of the CDR3 is TGTGCCAGCAGTTGGGCAGGGACAAAAGAGACCCAGTACTTC. Translation gives CASSWAGTKETQYF.

This clone has more than one count but fewer than ten. CDR3 sequence: CASSVGQGASQAFF. Here the CDR3 DNA reads TGCGCCAGCAGCGTGGGACAGGGGGCCAGCCAAGCTTTCTTT. This chain links TRBV5-1 with TRBJ1-1; 12 positions match TRBD1. The CDR3 is 14 amino acids. CDR1 and CDR2 (germline): SGHRS, YFSETQ. With 4 bases clipped from V and 9 bases from J, the junction kept 7 bases outside the gene matches.

This clone showed up just once. The chain combines TRBV6-5 with TRBJ2-5, with TRBD1 matching over 9 bases. V shed 2 bases, J shed 4 bases, and the junction held 8 bases outside the gene matches. Germline assignment: CDR1 MNHEY and CDR2 SVGAGI. The CDR3 covers 16 residues. CDR3: CASSYGTGPVSETQYF. CDR3 bases: TGTGCCAGCAGTTACGGGACAGGGCCGGTTTCAGAGACCCAGTACTTC.

The genes are TRBV4-1 and TRBJ1-4; 7 bases agree with TRBD1. Germline CDR1 and CDR2: MGHRA and YSYEKL. There are 15 residues in the CDR3. Trimming took 3 bases from V and 7 from J; bases not matched to a gene: 8. CDR3 DNA sequence: TGCGCCAGCAGCCAGGATGAAGGGGGCGGTGAAAAACTGTTTTTT. Protein sequence: CASSQDEGGGEKLFF.

The gene calls are TRBV7-3 and TRBJ2-2, with 12 bases aligning to TRBD2. CDR3 length: 15 residues. Per the germline V gene, CDR1 is SGHTA and CDR2 is FQGTGA. V dropped 3 bases and J dropped 5; count of bases not matched to a gene: 1. Here the CDR3 reads CASSLGLAGTGELFF. CDR3 in DNA: TGTGCCAGCAGCTTGGGACTAGCGGGTACCGGGGAGCTGTTTTTT.